Listed here is a single TCR beta chain. No cognate antigen has been identified for it. No base qualities exist here, and no much larger clone lies one base off it. The data were obtained in a study of blood T cell repertoires in COVID-19 (dated by TCRdb to about 2020). About the full investigation: The collaborator samples originated in the United States, Italy and Spain and spanned the acute and convalescent phases of COVID-19. The material from the prospective study consisted of cDNA or gDNA derived from T cells, B-cell-depleted T cells, or PBMCs. Subjects who had been exposed to COVID-19, were actively infected with it, or had recovered from it provided the deeply sampled blood TCRbeta repertoires that made up the dataset. The repertoires were released in a freely available public database meant as a resource for research on the immune response to SARS-CoV-2. Samples were obtained from the ongoing ImmuneRACE study (first 160 participants) and from over a thousand subjects provided by 6 global collaborators. Nearly every sample came with metadata listing a de-identified subject ID, COVID-19 status, age in years and sex. Where available, HLA class I and class II types were taken from metadata supplied by the sample provider and were not determined by assay-based typing. Overall study results and their limits: Clinical and demographic metadata were provided uncurated, with the amount varying by source and participant.

Germline trimming amounts to 3 bases on V and 2 bases on J, with 4 as the count of junction bases outside the gene matches. CDR1 and CDR2, per the germline V gene, are SGDLS and YYNGEE. The CDR3 measures 14 amino acids from cysteine to phenylalanine. This entry keeps only the CDR3 DNA: 42 bases, framed from base 1. One collaborating source in Seattle enrolled patients during active infection and followed them longitudinally through the course of disease. Whole blood was collected in K2EDTA tubes by collaborating institutions according to the institutions' own protocols. For TCRbeta analysis, collaborators shipped samples in one of three forms: frozen whole blood, isolated PBMCs, or DNA extracted from either of those sample types. The immunoSEQ Assay, a bias-controlled multiplex PCR, was used to amplify TCRbeta CDR3 regions from genomic DNA. The authors' analysis ran thus. Nucleated cell counts per sample were estimated from amplification of reference gene primers within the assay. To quantify the absolute abundance of each unique TCRbeta CDR3 rearrangement, sequence reads were collapsed and filtered. For each sample, productive Simpson clonality was calculated by taking the square root of Simpson's diversity index across productive rearrangements. TCRdb holds this immuneACCESS table with in-frame rearrangements only. Some clones are missing; in checked studies, unresolved V genes explain under half, and the rest has no known cause. V, J and clone size derive from that table, while D and trimming were established from the DNA sequence. Here the sample has about 400,000 clones; approximately 86% occur a single time. Roughly 7.2% of the sample goes to the ten largest clones.

The chain is made from TRBV9 and TRBJ1-1, with 7 bases in between that match TRBD1. This TCR was sampled from a woman aged 55-75 years with COVID-19, enrolled during active disease. Sequenced sample: peripheral blood. The DNA is as follows: TGTGCCAGCAGCGAGGGACAGAGTAACACTGAAGCTTTCTTT. Translated, this is CASSEGQSNTEAFF.